This T cell receptor (beta chain) stems from a study of OX40 agonist ivuxolimab in advanced cancers. Sequenced by immunoSEQ multiplex PCR; TCRdb stores in-frame clones only, minus some. This sample has 40,000 to 50,000 clones, with approximately 86% found just once. The germline gives CDR1 MNHEY, CDR2 SMNVEV (reference sequence). The V gene lost 6 bases and the J gene lost 0 bases, with 5 bases spanning the gap. The CDR3 totals 13 residues. On this clone itself: The antigen remains undetermined.

Study-wide findings and caveats: Normalized T-cell clonal expansion was also low in some nonresponders. Among T cells, CD8+ cells averaged more expanded clones than CD4+ cells.

This specimen was CD4+ or CD8+ T cells sorted from blood, taken in a trial of the OX40 agonist ivuxolimab. The receptor comes from an adult with an advanced solid tumor such as melanoma, head and neck, liver or kidney cancer. The chain is built from TRBV27 and TRBJ2-2; no firm D call. The CDR3 spells CASSGANTGELFF. CDR3 DNA: TGTGCCAGCAGCGGCGCGAACACCGGGGAGCTGTTTTTT.